Listed here are 16 T cell receptor beta chains from one sample, sequenced in a study of blood T cell repertoires in COVID-19 (dated by TCRdb to 2020 to 2021). Libraries were constructed by the immunoSEQ multiplex PCR assay. This immuneACCESS table, as held by TCRdb, lists in-frame sequences with V and J called but not all clones. Of the missing ones, under half trace to an unresolved V gene in checked studies; the others have no known cause. The sample table shows about 300,000 clones, and about 90% are seen once. Under 6.5% of the sample is held by the ten biggest clonotypes. Material: PBMCs or T cells enriched from blood (not recorded which). The receptors stem from a woman aged 30 to 39 who had recovered from COVID-19.

This clone has a count of ten or more. V and J are TRBV2 and TRBJ1-1; no clear D. V lost 2 bases and J lost 5, with 12 bases in between. Germline lookup yields CDR1 SNHLY and CDR2 FYNNEI. The CDR3 covers 14 residues. This CDR3 is CASSERLGRTEAFF. In nucleotides, the CDR3 is TGTGCCAGCAGTGAAAGGCTGGGCCGGACTGAAGCTTTCTTT.

The rearrangement links TRBV3-1 (or the pseudogene TRBV3-2) to TRBJ1-1; no clear D. The CDR3 spans 12 residues. The germline V and J ends were trimmed by 1 base and 7 bases, with 7 bases remaining between them. Looked up from germline, CDR1 is LGHDT and CDR2 is YNNKEL (reference sequence). CDR3 in DNA: TGTGCCAGCAGCCAAGTGAACGGTGAAGCTTTCTTT. It yields the protein CASSQVNGEAFF.

This clone has only one observation. At one end the junction does not follow the germline gene, possibly because of a read error. The chain employs TRBV4-1 and TRBJ1-2; perhaps TRBD1 as D (6 bases). This CDR3 region has 14 residues. Germline lookup yields CDR1 MGHRA and CDR2 YSYEKL. Here the CDR3 reads CASSQLSGQTERGF. The DNA of the CDR3 is TGCGCCAGCAGCCAACTTTCCGGACAGACCGAAAGGGGCTTC.

This chain joins TRBV19 and TRBJ1-2; a weak D match, TRBD1 (6 bases). CDR3 length: 15 amino acids. Germline loops: CDR1 LNHDA, CDR2 SQIVND (reference sequence). Trimming cost V 3 bases and J 6 bases, with 17 bases left between them. In nucleotides, the CDR3 is TGTGCCAGTAGTATCCCCGGGACAAGAGGGAATGGCTACACCTTC. It codes for CASSIPGTRGNGYTF.

The chain is built from TRBV7-9 and TRBJ1-2, with a weak D call TRBD1 (5 bases). Germline CDR1 reads SEHNR; CDR2 reads FQNEAQ (reference sequence). This CDR3 comprises 17 residues. The ends were cut back, 1 base at V and 1 base at J, with 16 bases in the middle. CDR3 sequence: CASSLGPAPGGNYGYTF. The CDR3 DNA reads as TGTGCCAGCAGCTTAGGACCGGCCCCGGGGGGTAACTATGGCTACACCTTC.

Note on this clone: Other nucleotide sequences from this sample produce the same CDR3. V is TRBV3-1 (or the pseudogene TRBV3-2) and J is TRBJ1-1; D ambiguous. V lost 4 bases and J 4 bases, leaving 7 bases between the germline ends. Germline CDR1 and CDR2: LGHDT and YNNKEL (reference sequence). CDR3 length equals 12 residues. CDR3 sequence reads: CASSRRGTEAFF. Written as DNA, the CDR3 is TGTGCCAGCAGCCGGCGAGGCACTGAAGCTTTCTTT.

The gene calls are TRBV12-5 and TRBJ1-6, with D possibly TRBD1 on 5 matching bases. Trimming took 6 bases from V and 7 from J, leaving 16 bases between them. The germline CDR1 and CDR2 sequences are LGHNT and FRNRAP. The CDR3 extends over 15 amino acids. The CDR3, as DNA: TGTGCTAGTGGCCTACGCTTGGACACGAATTCACCCCTCCACTTT. Translated: CASGLRLDTNSPLHF.

This clone turned up a few times. The chain carries TRBV5-6 and TRBJ2-7; no reliable D call. The ends were cut back, 3 bases at V and 7 bases at J, with 11 bases in the middle. The germline CDR1 and CDR2 sequences are SGHDT and YYEEEE. This CDR3 comprises 12 residues. This chain's CDR3 is CASSSMNREQYF. DNA for the CDR3: TGTGCCAGCAGCTCCATGAACAGAGAGCAGTACTTC.

This chain links TRBV19 with TRBJ1-4; a weak D match, TRBD1 (5 bases). This CDR3 is 13 amino acids long. CDR1 and CDR2 (germline): LNHDA, SQIVND (reference sequence). V was cut by 6 bases and J by 7 bases, with 12 bases left in between. The CDR3 region has the DNA TGTGCCAGTAGGTCCAGGGTGGGTGAAAAACTGTTTTTT. Its translation is CASRSRVGEKLFF.

This clone was counted once. This chain connects TRBV3-1 (or the pseudogene TRBV3-2) to TRBJ2-5; 13 nucleotides align to TRBD2. Germline CDR1 LGHDT, CDR2 YNNKEL (reference sequence). The trim removed 4 bases at V and 2 bases at J, leaving 4 bases unmatched. The CDR3 sequence is 16 residues long. The DNA of the CDR3 is TGTGCCAGCAGCCGGGGGACTAGCGGGGCACAAGAGACCCAGTACTTC. Amino acids: CASSRGTSGAQETQYF.

The V call is TRBV30, the J call TRBJ1-1, with D possibly TRBD1 on 6 matching bases. The germline gives CDR1 GTSNPN, CDR2 SVGIG (reference sequence). The CDR3 has 14 residues. V lost 5 bases to trimming and J lost 1 base, with 14 bases between them. CDR3 sequence reads: CAWDQGHQNTEAFF. Here the CDR3 DNA reads TGTGCCTGGGACCAGGGACATCAGAACACTGAAGCTTTCTTT.

The rearrangement uses TRBV6-2 or TRBV6-3 and TRBJ2-1, with TRBD2 identical over 9 bases. Trimming took 2 bases from V and 4 from J; bases not matched to a gene: 3. The CDR3 has 15 residues. Germline CDR1 reads MNHEY; CDR2 reads SVGEGT. The CDR3 here is CASSYGGGAYNEQFF. For the CDR3, the DNA is TGTGCCAGCAGTTACGGCGGGGGGGCTTACAATGAGCAGTTCTTC.

The rearrangement uses TRBV19 and TRBJ2-6; 7 nucleotides agree with TRBD2. The CDR3 loop spans 18 amino acids. V lost 1 base to trimming and J lost 2 bases; unmatched junction nucleotides: 8. Germline V gene sequence: CDR1 LNHDA, CDR2 SQIVND (reference sequence). The CDR3 DNA reads as TGTGCCAGTAGTATAGGCCGTGGGAGGGGAGCTGGGGCCAACGTCCTGACTTTC. It encodes CASSIGRGRGAGANVLTF.

As for this clone: This sample includes further DNA sequences coding for the same CDR3. The genes are TRBV30 and TRBJ1-1; D is undetermined. Germline CDR1 reads GTSNPN; CDR2 reads SVGIG (reference sequence). The CDR3 consists of 12 residues. V was trimmed by 2 bases and J by 0 bases, leaving 4 bases between them. The CDR3 protein is CAWSQVNTEAFF. CDR3 DNA: TGTGCCTGGAGTCAGGTGAACACTGAAGCTTTCTTT. Full variable domain (rest looked up from reference TRBV30 and TRBJ1-1): SQTIHQWPATLVQPVGSPLSLECTVEGTSNPNLYWYRQAAGRGLQLLFYSVGIGQISSEVPQNLSASRPQDRQFILSSKKLLLSDSGFYLCAWSQVNTEAFFGQGTRLTVV.

This clone has just one count. The V call is TRBV9, the J call TRBJ1-3; TRBD1 matches 8 bases. Per germline, CDR1 SGDLS and CDR2 YYNGEE. This CDR3 is 14 amino acids long. Trimming cost V 7 bases and J 8 bases; bases outside gene matches: 11. CDR3 sequence reads: CASATRGQADTIYF. CDR3 DNA sequence: TGTGCCAGCGCGACTAGGGGACAGGCGGACACCATATATTTT.

This chain connects TRBV30 to TRBJ1-2; the match to TRBD1 covers 10 bases. The germline gives CDR1 GTSNPN, CDR2 SVGIG (reference sequence). V lost 1 base, J lost 6 bases, and 11 bases stayed unmatched. This CDR3 has 16 amino acids. The CDR3 DNA reads as TGTGCCTGGAGTGCCTCAAGGGGGGACAGGGGCAATGGCTACACCTTC. Protein sequence: CAWSASRGDRGNGYTF.